These 21 T cell receptor beta chains were sequenced from one sample in a study of T cells in Graves' hyperthyroidism and ophthalmopathy. RNA transcripts were the template for amplifying TCR beta CDR3 regions. First-round RT-PCR with HTBI primers amplified the TCR CDR3 region. A single record per CDR3 protein comes from TCRdb applying MiXCR to the multiplex PCR reads. The sample carries about 350,000 distinct CDR3 sequences, more than 11% recorded once. The sequenced sample consisted of blood. The receptors come from a woman between 25 and 40 years old with Graves' hyperthyroidism.

This chain joins TRBV28 and TRBJ2-5; 7 positions agree with TRBD1. J was trimmed by 2 bases and V by 5 bases; bases with no gene match: 11. CDR1 is MDHEN, CDR2 SYDVKM, per germline. The CDR3 has 16 amino acids. CDR3 bases: TGTGCCAGCAGTCCCCCGACAGGGCGGGCGCAAGAGACCCAGTACTTC. It translates to CASSPPTGRAQETQYF.

In this sample, this clonotype turned up many times. The V gene is TRBV28, the J gene TRBJ2-3; 8 nucleotides align to TRBD2. In germline, CDR1 is MDHEN, CDR2 SYDVKM. The V gene end was trimmed by 2 bases and the J gene end by 4 bases; junction bases not matched to a gene: 11. This CDR3 comprises 17 residues. CDR3 nucleotides: TGTGCCAGCAGTTTACCTCCTGGGCGGGAGGACCCAGATACGCAGTATTTT. Amino acids: CASSLPPGREDPDTQYF.

As to this clonotype: A much larger clone lies a single base off, so this may be a read error. This chain joins TRBV20-1 and TRBJ2-7; 9 nucleotides align to TRBD1. The germline V gene has CDR1 DFQATT and CDR2 SNEGSKA (reference sequence). J was trimmed by 4 bases and V by 6 bases; bases with no gene match: 10. The CDR3 spans 14 residues. The CDR3 reads CSARGGTGKYEQYF. The CDR3 DNA reads TGCAGTGCCCGAGGGGGGACAGGGAAATACGAGCAGTACTTC.

This sequence joins TRBV19 and TRBJ2-1, with 10 bases that match TRBD2. The V and J ends lost 5 bases and 9 bases, in that order; junction bases with no gene match: 10. The CDR3 sequence is 15 residues long. Per the germline V gene, CDR1 is LNHDA and CDR2 is SQIVND (reference sequence). The CDR3 DNA sequence: TGTGCCAGTAGTGGAGCGGGAGGGTTTTCGACTGAGCAGTTCTTC. Protein sequence: CASSGAGGFSTEQFF.

This clonotype occurred a few times. The chain couples TRBV27 to TRBJ2-2, with D unclear. With 2 bases removed from V and 4 bases from J, the gap between germline ends came to 17 bases. Germline CDR1 MNHEY, CDR2 SMNVEV (reference sequence). The CDR3 loop spans 17 amino acids. As DNA, the CDR3 is TGTGCCAGCAGTTTAGGGGTATTGGGTGTATTCACCGGGGAGCTGTTTTTT. It specifies CASSLGVLGVFTGELFF.

The chain uses TRBV2 and TRBJ1-2; D possibly corresponds to TRBD1 (6 bases). CDR3 length: 12 residues. From germline, CDR1 is SNHLY and CDR2 FYNNEI. V shed 4 bases and J shed 8 bases, with 11 bases lying between them. The CDR3 DNA follows: TGTGCCAGCAGTGGGACAGCCCGCGGCTACACCTTC. Translating gives CASSGTARGYTF.

The chain links TRBV3-1 to TRBJ2-7; 8 bases agree with TRBD2. Germline CDR1 LGHDT, CDR2 YNNKEL (reference sequence). V gave up 1 base and J gave up 3 bases; unmatched junction bases: 8. The CDR3 contains 16 residues. CDR3 DNA: TGTGCCAGCAGCCAAGGTACTAGCGGTACCCTCTACGAGCAGTACTTC. It codes for CASSQGTSGTLYEQYF.

This clonotype has just a few counts. The chain joins TRBV28 to TRBJ2-2; 10 nucleotides agree with TRBD2. Germline V CDR1 and CDR2: MDHEN, SYDVKM. With V trimmed by 4 bases and J by 5 bases, 1 base remained unmatched. The CDR3 runs 14 residues. CDR3 protein: CASSYSGRTGELFF. DNA of the CDR3: TGTGCCAGCAGTTATAGCGGGAGGACCGGGGAGCTGTTTTTT.

The gene calls are TRBV6-5 and TRBJ2-7, with D possibly being TRBD2 (6 bases). Trimming pared 2 bases from V and 1 base from J, leaving 9 bases between. Germline-derived CDR1 and CDR2 are MNHEY and SVGAGI. This CDR3 contains 14 residues. CDR3 sequence reads: CASSYEGRSYEQYF. CDR3 in DNA: TGTGCCAGCAGTTACGAAGGGAGGTCCTACGAGCAGTACTTC.

This clonotype was counted ten times or more. The chain carries TRBV29-1 and TRBJ2-1, with D possibly matching TRBD1 (5 bases). CDR3 length equals 13 residues. V shed 0 bases and J shed 6 bases, with 9 bases lying between them. Germline V gene sequence: CDR1 SQVTM, CDR2 ANQGSEA. The CDR3 nucleotides are TGCAGCGTTGAAGATGGGGCTGGCAATGAGCAGTTCTTC. It yields the protein CSVEDGAGNEQFF.

This clonotype was seen ten or more times. The chain carries TRBV6-1 and TRBJ1-3; D is unresolved. Per germline, CDR1 MNHNS and CDR2 SASEGT. V was shortened by 6 bases and J by 0 bases, with 6 bases between the two germline ends. This CDR3 contains 13 residues. The CDR3 nucleotides read TGTGCCAGCAGGGCAAGCTCTGGAAACACCATATATTTT. Protein: CASRASSGNTIYF.

This clonotype has a count of ten or more. The rearrangement uses TRBV7-9 and TRBJ2-7, with D hard to call. V shed 6 bases and J shed 5 bases, with 11 bases lying between them. Germline lookup yields CDR1 SEHNR and CDR2 FQNEAQ (reference sequence). The CDR3 length is 12 residues. CDR3 coding DNA: TGTGCCAGCAGTCTGGGCATTCACGAGCAGTACTTC. Protein sequence: CASSLGIHEQYF.

This clonotype appeared many times. The chain combines TRBV11-2 with TRBJ2-1; D unresolved. The CDR3 spans 14 residues. Per germline, CDR1 SGHAT and CDR2 FQNNGV. Trimming removed 1 base at V and 4 bases at J, with 8 bases between. This chain's CDR3 is CASSLVFQYNEQFF. The CDR3 DNA sequence: TGTGCCAGCAGCTTAGTGTTCCAATACAATGAGCAGTTCTTC.

This clonotype was counted ten times or more. The V gene is TRBV6-2 or TRBV6-3, the J gene TRBJ2-7, with D possibly TRBD2 on 5 matching bases. The V end lost 8 bases, the J end lost 1 base, and 18 bases lay between the germline ends. The CDR3 runs to 15 residues. Germline values: CDR1 MNHEY, CDR2 SVGEGT. The CDR3 DNA sequence: TGTGCCAGCGTAGAGGCGGACTGGAGATCCTACGAGCAGTACTTC. Amino acid sequence: CASVEADWRSYEQYF.

V usage is TRBV3-1 and J usage is TRBJ2-1; D is perhaps TRBD1 or TRBD2 (6 bases each). The V end lost 3 bases, the J end lost 8 bases, and 14 bases lay between the germline ends. The CDR3 sequence is 14 residues long. Germline values: CDR1 LGHDT, CDR2 YNNKEL (reference sequence). The CDR3 sequence is CASSHGLGGYEQFF. In nucleotides, the CDR3 is TGTGCCAGCAGCCACGGACTGGGGGGCTATGAGCAGTTCTTC.

The rearrangement links TRBV14 to TRBJ1-5, with 8 bases that match TRBD1. V shed 3 bases, J shed 1 base, and the junction held 8 bases outside the gene matches. The germline V gene encodes CDR1 SGHDN and CDR2 FVKESK. This CDR3 is built from 17 residues. The CDR3 DNA is TGTGCCAGCAGCCATTTTCCAGGGGGCCGAAGCAATCAGCCCCAGCATTTT. Translating it yields CASSHFPGGRSNQPQHF. The full variable domain, in which reference TRBV14 and TRBJ1-5 provide the parts outside the CDR3, is EAGVTQFPSHSVIEKGQTVTLRCDPISGHDNLYWYRRVMGKEIKFLLHFVKESKQDESGMPNNRFLAERTGGTYSTLKVQPAELEDSGVYFCASSHFPGGRSNQPQHFGDGTRLSIL.

The rearrangement uses TRBV20-1 and TRBJ2-5, with a weak D call TRBD2 (7 bases). The V end lost 4 bases, the J end lost 5 bases, and 11 bases lay between the germline ends. Germline lookup yields CDR1 DFQATT and CDR2 SNEGSKA (reference sequence). This CDR3 spans 12 amino acids. The CDR3 sequence is CSAIGGAETQYF. The CDR3, as DNA: TGCAGTGCTATAGGGGGGGCGGAGACCCAGTACTTC.

This clonotype was observed a few times. The V call is TRBV5-5, the J call TRBJ2-7; 7 bases map to TRBD2. J was trimmed by 0 bases and V by 3 bases; bases with no gene match: 6. The CDR3 loop spans 15 amino acids. Per germline, CDR1 SGHKS and CDR2 YYEKEE (reference sequence). The CDR3 sequence: CASSSRDYHSYEQYF. The CDR3 nucleotides are TGTGCCAGCAGCTCCCGGGACTATCACTCCTACGAGCAGTACTTC.

This clonotype has ten or more counts. The chain employs TRBV28 and TRBJ2-1; possibly TRBD2 for D (6 bases). The V and J ends lost 3 bases and 3 bases respectively, with 15 bases between them. The CDR3 has 16 residues. Germline values: CDR1 MDHEN, CDR2 SYDVKM. The CDR3 DNA follows: TGTGCCAGCAGTTTGATGGCTAGCGCTATCTACAATGAGCAGTTCTTC. This encodes CASSLMASAIYNEQFF.

This clonotype was found many times. V and J are TRBV28 and TRBJ1-2; TRBD1 matches 7 bases. The V segment lost 3 bases and the J segment 4 bases; nucleotides outside the gene matches: 8. Per germline, CDR1 MDHEN and CDR2 SYDVKM. The CDR3 is made up of 15 amino acids. The CDR3 sequence is CASSFLDRAGYGYTF. CDR3 nucleotides: TGTGCCAGCAGTTTTCTCGACAGGGCGGGCTATGGCTACACCTTC.

This clonotype was seen many times. The rearrangement uses TRBV20-1 and TRBJ1-3; D unclear. V lost 6 bases to trimming and J lost 2 bases, with 11 bases between them. The CDR3 extends over 13 amino acids. Per germline, CDR1 DFQATT and CDR2 SNEGSKA (reference sequence). DNA of the CDR3: TGCAGTGCCTCCCTGGCGGCTGGAAACACCATATATTTT. Its protein is CSASLAAGNTIYF.